One and the same sample provided the 27 T cell receptor beta chains below, sequenced in a study of human T cells and chemical hapten exposure. Described time point: pre-sensitization, week 0. Treatment indicated: therapeutic diphenylcyclopropenone sensitization with weekly scalp DPC. TCRdb independently ran MiXCR on the RACE reads; one entry per CDR3 protein. The sample yields under 300,000 distinct CDR3 sequences, 7.5% to 9% seen once. The specimen was whole blood, collected in connection with sensitization to the hapten diphenylcyclopropenone (DPC). The receptors come from a man aged 18 to 29 with alopecia areata. Some clones in this sample may be carry-over from other donors' samples.

Turning to this clonotype: A much larger clone sits a single nucleotide away, making a read error possible. The V and J genes are TRBV7-9 and TRBJ1-3; D gene uncertain. Germline V CDR1 and CDR2: SEHNR, FQNEAQ (reference sequence). The CDR3 consists of 14 residues. Trimming left V 5 bases short and J 2 bases short, with 10 bases between. DNA of the CDR3: TGTGCCAGCAGCCCGCCTAGACCTGGAAACACCATATATTTT. Translation: CASSPPRPGNTIYF.

The table lists this clonotype with a few counts. The rearrangement links TRBV7-9 to TRBJ2-1; TRBD1 is a possible D gene (5 bases). Trimming stripped 2 bases from V and 7 bases from J, with 15 bases between. Per germline, CDR1 SEHNR and CDR2 FQNEAQ (reference sequence). This CDR3 contains 15 residues. The CDR3 spells CASSLSGQLTNEQFF. In DNA, the CDR3 is TGTGCCAGCAGCTTATCAGGACAACTAACGAATGAGCAGTTCTTC.

The chain links TRBV29-1 to TRBJ2-1; no clear D. Germline-derived CDR1 and CDR2 are SQVTM and ANQGSEA. The germline V and J ends were trimmed by 2 bases and 8 bases, with 16 bases remaining between them. This CDR3 is built from 14 residues. In DNA, the CDR3 is TGCAGCGTTGAAAACCCCGACCCGTACGATGAGCAGTTCTTC. This codes for CSVENPDPYDEQFF.

This clonotype has just a few counts. The genes are TRBV12-3 or TRBV12-4 and TRBJ2-1, with TRBD1 matching over 11 bases. This CDR3 contains 15 residues. Losses at the gene ends were 6 bases for V and 7 bases for J; bases not matched to a gene: 8. CDR3 protein: CASRRTGTGGNEQFF. CDR3 sequence (DNA): TGTGCCAGCAGGCGTACCGGGACAGGGGGGAATGAGCAGTTCTTC.

The table lists this clonotype with a few counts. V gene TRBV6-5 combines with J gene TRBJ1-1; tentative D call: TRBD1 (6 bases). CDR3 length: 13 amino acids. CDR1 is MNHEY, CDR2 SVGAGI, per germline. Trimming pared 7 bases from V and 1 base from J, leaving 10 bases between. CDR3 loop: CASTGESNTEAFF. In nucleotides, the CDR3 is TGTGCCAGCACAGGGGAGTCGAACACTGAAGCTTTCTTT.

The CDR3: CASRETALLSEQYV. The CDR3 region has the DNA TGTGCCAGCAGGGAAACGGCTCTCCTGAGCGAGCAGTACGTC. This chain links TRBV6-5 with TRBJ2-7; no definite D call. Germline V lookup: CDR1 MNHEY, CDR2 SVGAGI. V was pared by 6 bases and J by 6 bases, with 18 bases between. The CDR3 length is 14 residues.

This rearrangement joins TRBV20-1 to TRBJ2-7; 8 nucleotides line up with TRBD2. CDR1 is DFQATT, CDR2 SNEGSKA, per germline (reference sequence). With 6 bases clipped from V and 4 bases from J, the junction kept 8 bases outside the gene matches. The CDR3 spans 13 residues. CDR3 in DNA: TGCAGTGCCGATGCGGGGGGCGGATACGAGCAGTACTTC. Protein: CSADAGGGYEQYF.

This clonotype was seen a few times. CDR3 sequence reads: CASSPPTGPSGELFF. The CDR3 DNA follows: TGTGCCAGCAGCCCCCCGACAGGGCCTTCCGGGGAGCTGTTTTTT. The chain recombines TRBV9 with TRBJ2-2; 7 bases line up with TRBD1. CDR1 and CDR2 (germline): SGDLS, YYNGEE. V was clipped by 4 bases and J by 6 bases; unmatched bases: 9. There are 15 residues in the CDR3. Using reference TRBV9 and TRBJ2-2 for the parts outside the CDR3, the full variable domain is DSGVTQTPKHLITATGQRVTLRCSPRSGDLSVYWYQQSLDQGLQFLIQYYNGEERAKGNILERFSAQQFPDLHSELNLSSLELGDSALYFCASSPPTGPSGELFFGEGSRLTVL.

This clonotype was counted at least ten times. The rearrangement uses TRBV20-1 and TRBJ2-1, with 7 bases lining up with TRBD1. The CDR3 covers 13 residues. Germline CDR1 and CDR2: DFQATT and SNEGSKA (reference sequence). With V trimmed by 3 bases and J by 8 bases, 7 bases remained unmatched. The CDR3 DNA follows: TGCAGTGCTAGCGGCGACAGGGATGATGAGCAGTTCTTC. Translation: CSASGDRDDEQFF.

The chain's CDR3 is CASKGPRQETQYF. In nucleotides, the CDR3 is TGTGCCAGCAAGGGCCCACGCCAAGAGACCCAGTACTTC. V usage is TRBV25-1 and J usage is TRBJ2-5; D is unclear. The CDR3 runs 13 residues. V was pared by 7 bases and J by 1 base, with 10 bases between. Germline lookup yields CDR1 MGHDK and CDR2 SYGVNS.

This clonotype was counted a few times. The chain couples TRBV9 to TRBJ2-5; D ambiguous. Per germline, CDR1 SGDLS and CDR2 YYNGEE. CDR3 length equals 13 residues. Trimming took off 0 bases at V and 4 bases at J, with 7 bases between the two ends. In DNA form, the CDR3 reads TGTGCCAGCAGCGTAGGGCTGACAGAGACCCAGTACTTC. This sequence encodes CASSVGLTETQYF.

This clonotype was recorded a few times. The chain joins TRBV12-3 or TRBV12-4 to TRBJ2-6; D is perhaps TRBD1 or TRBD2 (5 bases each). This CDR3 has 17 residues. Trimming shortened V by 5 bases and J by 0 bases, and 14 bases separated the two germline ends. CDR3 DNA: TGTGCCAGCAGTCTCCGGGACGTGAGCTCTGGGGCCAACGTCCTGACTTTC. Translation: CASSLRDVSSGANVLTF.

In this sample, this clonotype turned up a few times. The chain recombines TRBV6-2 or TRBV6-3 with TRBJ2-7, with TRBD2 identical over 8 bases. In germline, CDR1 is MNHEY, CDR2 SVGEGT. CDR3 length equals 18 residues. The trim removed 0 bases at V and 0 bases at J, leaving 10 bases unmatched. The CDR3 loop is CASSYSKGGGTSSYEQYV. CDR3 nucleotide sequence: TGTGCCAGCAGTTACTCGAAGGGAGGTGGGACTAGCTCCTACGAGCAGTACGTC.

There are a few counts of this clonotype. The chain carries TRBV4-1 and TRBJ2-7; D is tentatively TRBD1 or TRBD2 (6 bases each). V was trimmed by 4 bases and J by 3 bases, leaving 13 bases between them. Germline V CDR1 and CDR2: MGHRA, YSYEKL. CDR3 length: 14 amino acids. The DNA of the CDR3 is TGCGCCAGCAGCCCGGTAGGGGGGAACTACGAGCAGTACTTC. Its translation: CASSPVGGNYEQYF.

The chain links TRBV7-9 to TRBJ1-1; unclear D gene. Germline values: CDR1 SEHNR, CDR2 FQNEAQ (reference sequence). The CDR3 totals 14 residues. The germline V and J ends were trimmed by 4 bases and 3 bases, with 12 bases remaining between them. The CDR3 region is CASSSTRADTEAFF. CDR3 DNA sequence: TGTGCCAGCAGCTCGACACGGGCAGACACTGAAGCTTTCTTT.

This clonotype was counted a few times. The CDR3 DNA follows: TGCAGTGCTAGTGCAGGGTTGGGCTATGGCTACACCTTC. The encoded protein is CSASAGLGYGYTF. The V gene is TRBV20-1, the J gene TRBJ1-2; D possibly corresponds to TRBD1 (5 bases). Per germline, CDR1 DFQATT and CDR2 SNEGSKA (reference sequence). The V and J ends lost 3 bases and 4 bases respectively, with 12 bases between them. The CDR3 has 13 residues.

The chain uses TRBV12-3 or TRBV12-4 and TRBJ1-6; D remains unclear. The CDR3 sequence is 13 residues long. V shed 3 bases and J shed 5 bases, with 5 bases lying between them. CDR3 in DNA: TGTGCCAGCAGTTTCGAGGATAATTCACCCCTCCACTTT. It yields the protein CASSFEDNSPLHF.

CDR3 sequence reads: CASRIRQGSYNEQFF. DNA of the CDR3: TGTGCCAGCAGGATACGACAGGGCTCCTACAATGAGCAGTTCTTC. The genes are TRBV7-2 and TRBJ2-1, with TRBD1 matching over 7 bases. The CDR3 sequence is 15 residues long. Trimming took 6 bases from V and 0 from J; bases not matched to a gene: 5. CDR1 and CDR2 (germline): SGHTA, FQGNSA.

The gene calls are TRBV10-3 and TRBJ1-5, with 10 bases fitting TRBD1. Losses at the gene ends were 4 bases for V and 2 bases for J; bases not matched to a gene: 5. The CDR3 is 16 residues long. Germline V gives CDR1 ENHRY, CDR2 SYGVKD. The CDR3: CAISVGTGVGNQPQHF. The CDR3 DNA reads as TGTGCCATCAGTGTTGGGACAGGGGTAGGCAATCAGCCCCAGCATTTT.

This clonotype was seen ten or more times. The chain links TRBV7-9 to TRBJ2-1, with unresolved D. CDR1 SEHNR and CDR2 FQNEAQ come from the germline V gene (reference sequence). This CDR3 is 14 amino acids long. The V and J ends lost 1 base and 0 bases respectively, with 4 bases between them. The DNA of the CDR3 is TGTGCCAGCAGCTTAGATATCTCCTACAATGAGCAGTTCTTC. Amino acids: CASSLDISYNEQFF.

This clonotype was recorded at least ten times. The V call is TRBV5-4, the J call TRBJ1-6; D unresolved. The ends were cut back, 2 bases at V and 6 bases at J, with 15 bases in the middle. Germline CDR1 is SGHNT and CDR2 is YYREEE (reference sequence). The CDR3 consists of 16 residues. CDR3 in DNA: TGTGCCAGCAGCTTAGAGGGCTCACATTTTAATTCACCCCTCCACTTT. This sequence encodes CASSLEGSHFNSPLHF.

This clonotype showed up many times. The chain joins TRBV6-5 to TRBJ2-1; D unresolved. V dropped 0 bases and J dropped 0 bases, with 3 bases sitting between them. CDR1 is MNHEY and CDR2 is SVGAGI in the germline V gene. The CDR3 extends over 14 amino acids. CDR3 in DNA: TGTGCCAGCAGTTACTCGGGCTCCTACAATGAGCAGTTCTTC. The encoded protein is CASSYSGSYNEQFF.

This clonotype was seen a few times. The V gene is TRBV11-2, the J gene TRBJ2-3, with 7 bases matching TRBD1. Germline V lookup: CDR1 SGHAT, CDR2 FQNNGV. The CDR3 spans 15 residues. J was trimmed by 4 bases and V by 3 bases; bases with no gene match: 7. The CDR3 DNA is TGTGCCAGCAGCTTTAGCAGGGGGTCGGCAGATACGCAGTATTTT. Residues: CASSFSRGSADTQYF.

This clonotype was counted only a few times. The genes are TRBV7-9 and TRBJ2-7; tentative D call: TRBD2 (6 bases). The CDR3 extends over 16 amino acids. V was pared by 1 base and J by 9 bases, with 22 bases between. Per germline, CDR1 SEHNR and CDR2 FQNEAQ (reference sequence). The CDR3 DNA reads TGTGCCAGCAGCTTAGGCCGAGCGGACTACCTTTCTGGGCAGTACTTC. Its translation: CASSLGRADYLSGQYF.

This clonotype has a count of ten or more. The chain joins TRBV27 to TRBJ1-1, with D hard to call. Trimming removed 4 bases at V and 5 bases at J, with 17 bases between. Germline V lookup: CDR1 MNHEY, CDR2 SMNVEV (reference sequence). The CDR3 is 15 amino acids. CDR3 in DNA: TGTGCCAGCAGTTCTGAGCGGCCGGGGAGGACTGAAGCTTTCTTT. Translation gives CASSSERPGRTEAFF.

The table lists this clonotype with many counts. This chain joins TRBV2 and TRBJ1-5; D gene ambiguous. V lost 4 bases, J lost 7 bases, and 14 bases lay in between. Looked up from germline, CDR1 is SNHLY and CDR2 is FYNNEI. The CDR3 is 14 residues long. CDR3 loop: CASSGWDREQPQHF. The CDR3, as DNA: TGTGCCAGCAGTGGCTGGGATCGAGAACAGCCCCAGCATTTT.

The chain has TRBV7-6 and TRBJ2-1, with 12 bases matching TRBD2. Trimming at V came to 4 bases and at J to 8 bases, leaving 9 bases not matched to a gene. CDR1 and CDR2 from the germline V gene are SGHVS and FNYEAQ. The CDR3 is 16 residues long. CDR3 in amino acids: CASSSWTSGVGDEQFF. Here the CDR3 DNA reads TGTGCCAGCAGCTCCTGGACTAGCGGGGTCGGGGATGAGCAGTTCTTC.